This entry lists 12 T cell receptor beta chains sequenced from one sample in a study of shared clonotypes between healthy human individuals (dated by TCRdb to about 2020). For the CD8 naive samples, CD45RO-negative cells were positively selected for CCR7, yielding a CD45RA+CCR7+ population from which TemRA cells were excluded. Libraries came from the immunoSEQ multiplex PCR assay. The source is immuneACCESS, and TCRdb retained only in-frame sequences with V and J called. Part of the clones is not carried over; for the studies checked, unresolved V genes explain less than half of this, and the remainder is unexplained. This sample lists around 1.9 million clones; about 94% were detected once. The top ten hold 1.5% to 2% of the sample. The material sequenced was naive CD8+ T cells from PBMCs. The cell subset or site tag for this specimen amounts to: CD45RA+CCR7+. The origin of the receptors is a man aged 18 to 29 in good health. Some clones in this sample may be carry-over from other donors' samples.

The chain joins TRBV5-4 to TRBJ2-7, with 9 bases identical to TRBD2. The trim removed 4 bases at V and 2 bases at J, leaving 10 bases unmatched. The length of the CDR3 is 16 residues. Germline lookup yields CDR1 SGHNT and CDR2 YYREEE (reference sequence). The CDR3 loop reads CASSGILAGNAYEQYF. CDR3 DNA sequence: TGTGCCAGCAGCGGCATTCTAGCGGGGAACGCCTACGAGCAGTACTTC.

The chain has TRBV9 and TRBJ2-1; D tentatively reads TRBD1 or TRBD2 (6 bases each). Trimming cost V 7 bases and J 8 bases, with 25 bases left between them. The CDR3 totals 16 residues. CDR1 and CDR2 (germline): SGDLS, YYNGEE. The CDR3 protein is CASAPAGGGNPHEQFF. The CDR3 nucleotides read TGTGCCAGCGCCCCTGCCGGGGGCGGGAACCCCCATGAGCAGTTCTTC.

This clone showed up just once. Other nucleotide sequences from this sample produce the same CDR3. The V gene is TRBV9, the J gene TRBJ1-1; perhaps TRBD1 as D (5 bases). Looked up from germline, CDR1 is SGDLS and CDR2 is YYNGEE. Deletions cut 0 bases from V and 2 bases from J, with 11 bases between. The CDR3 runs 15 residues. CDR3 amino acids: CASSVGDFLNTEAFF. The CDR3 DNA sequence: TGTGCCAGCAGCGTAGGGGACTTTCTAAACACTGAAGCTTTCTTT.

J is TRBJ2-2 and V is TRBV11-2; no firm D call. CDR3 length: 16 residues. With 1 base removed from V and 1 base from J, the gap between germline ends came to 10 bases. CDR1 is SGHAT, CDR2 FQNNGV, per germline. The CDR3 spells CASSLVRVKNTGELFF. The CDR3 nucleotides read TGTGCCAGCAGCTTAGTTAGGGTCAAGAACACCGGGGAGCTGTTTTTT.

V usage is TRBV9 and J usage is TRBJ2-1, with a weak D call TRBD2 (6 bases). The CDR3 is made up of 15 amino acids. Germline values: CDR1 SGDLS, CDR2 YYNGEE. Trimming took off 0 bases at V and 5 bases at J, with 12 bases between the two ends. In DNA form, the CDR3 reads TGTGCCAGCAGCGTAGAAGGGACTCCACACAATGAGCAGTTCTTC. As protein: CASSVEGTPHNEQFF.

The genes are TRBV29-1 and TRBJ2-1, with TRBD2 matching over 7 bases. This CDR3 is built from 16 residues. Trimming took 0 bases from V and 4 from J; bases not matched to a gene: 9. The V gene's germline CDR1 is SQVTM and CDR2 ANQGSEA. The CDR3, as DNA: TGCAGCGTTGAAGATGTCTACCGGGAGGCTTACAATGAGCAGTTCTTC. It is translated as CSVEDVYREAYNEQFF.

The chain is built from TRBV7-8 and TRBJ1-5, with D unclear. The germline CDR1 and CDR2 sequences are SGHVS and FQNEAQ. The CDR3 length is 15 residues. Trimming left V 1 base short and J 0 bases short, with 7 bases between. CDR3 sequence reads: CASSLDPYSNQPQHF. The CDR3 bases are TGTGCCAGCAGCTTAGATCCCTATAGCAATCAGCCCCAGCATTTT.

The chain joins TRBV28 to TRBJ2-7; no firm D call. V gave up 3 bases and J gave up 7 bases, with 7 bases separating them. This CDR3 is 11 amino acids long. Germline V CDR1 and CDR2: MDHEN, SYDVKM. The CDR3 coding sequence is TGTGCCAGCAGTTTTCACGCGGAGCAGTACTTC. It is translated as CASSFHAEQYF.

The CDR3 bases are TGCGCCAGCAGCCGCATAACAGGGGTCGGTGAAAAACTGTTTTTT. Translating it yields CASSRITGVGEKLFF. The rearrangement joins TRBV4-3 to TRBJ1-4; 7 bases fit TRBD1. V lost 4 bases to trimming and J lost 7 bases; unmatched junction nucleotides: 9. CDR3 length: 15 residues. Germline-derived CDR1 and CDR2 are LGHNA and YSLEER.

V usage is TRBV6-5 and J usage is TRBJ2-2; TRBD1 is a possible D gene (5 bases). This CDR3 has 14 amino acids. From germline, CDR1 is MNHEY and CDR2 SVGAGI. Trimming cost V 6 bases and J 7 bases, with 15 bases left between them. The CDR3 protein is CASSQLLTVGELFF. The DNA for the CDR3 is TGTGCCAGCAGCCAACTTTTGACAGTCGGGGAGCTGTTTTTT.

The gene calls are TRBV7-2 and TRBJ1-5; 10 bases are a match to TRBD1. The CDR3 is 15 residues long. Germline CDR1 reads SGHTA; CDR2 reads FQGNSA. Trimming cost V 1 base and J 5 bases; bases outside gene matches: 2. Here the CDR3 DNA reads TGTGCCAGCAGCTTAGTAGGGACAGGGGATCAGCCCCAGCATTTT. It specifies CASSLVGTGDQPQHF.

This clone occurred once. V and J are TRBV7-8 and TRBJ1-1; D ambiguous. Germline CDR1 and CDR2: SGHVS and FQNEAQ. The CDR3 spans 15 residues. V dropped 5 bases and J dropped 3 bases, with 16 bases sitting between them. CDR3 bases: TGTGCCAGCAGCCCCTGGACCATCGGCCACACTGAAGCTTTCTTT. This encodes CASSPWTIGHTEAFF. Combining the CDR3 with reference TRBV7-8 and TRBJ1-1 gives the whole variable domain GAGVSQSPRYKVAKRGQDVALRCDPISGHVSLFWYQQALGQGPEFLTYFQNEAQLDKSGLPSDRFFAERPEGSVSTLKIQRTQQEDSAVYLCASSPWTIGHTEAFFGQGTRLTVV.